Listed below are T cell receptor beta chains from one sample, sequenced in a study of blood T cell repertoires in COVID-19. Generated by immunoSEQ multiplex PCR, the TCRdb table keeps only in-frame clones and is missing some. The sample records nearly 95,000 clones, approximately 74% being singletons. The specimen was peripheral blood. The receptors were gathered from an older man with COVID-19, enrolled during active disease. CDR3s include the opening cysteine and the closing phenylalanine or tryptophan.

V	J	CDR3
TRBV5-4	TRBJ2-1	CASSLTSNPDNEQFF
TRBV7-9	TRBJ1-4	CASSPSSAAGEKLFF
TRBV7-2	TRBJ2-1	CASSLRGSYNEQFF
TRBV5-5	TRBJ2-2	CASRLQGALRTGELFF
TRBV28	TRBJ1-1	CASSSGGGNLNTEAFF
TRBV7-2	TRBJ1-6	CASSLEAGTTSPLHF
TRBV30	TRBJ2-2	CAWGRDRGGSGELFF
TRBV7-3	TRBJ1-2	CASSLTWQGEGYTF
TRBV24-1	TRBJ2-2	CATSDWTFTGELFF
TRBV12-3/TRBV12-4	TRBJ2-7	CASSLYEQYF
TRBV19	TRBJ2-7	CASSASPGGGEQYF
TRBV11-1	TRBJ2-3	CASSLLTASSTDTQYF
TRBV5-4	TRBJ1-2	CASSLAVRTLTNYGYTF
TRBV28	TRBJ1-2	CASRQGNYGYTF
TRBV11-2	TRBJ2-7	CASSEITGGEQYF
TRBV5-4	TRBJ2-3	CASSLGLAGGTDTQYF
TRBV18	TRBJ2-7	CASSPGDYEQYF
TRBV9	TRBJ2-1	CASSVEASGSLQFF
TRBV5-1	TRBJ1-6	CASSPTATNSPLHF
TRBV11-2	TRBJ1-6	CASSSPETGVVSPLHF